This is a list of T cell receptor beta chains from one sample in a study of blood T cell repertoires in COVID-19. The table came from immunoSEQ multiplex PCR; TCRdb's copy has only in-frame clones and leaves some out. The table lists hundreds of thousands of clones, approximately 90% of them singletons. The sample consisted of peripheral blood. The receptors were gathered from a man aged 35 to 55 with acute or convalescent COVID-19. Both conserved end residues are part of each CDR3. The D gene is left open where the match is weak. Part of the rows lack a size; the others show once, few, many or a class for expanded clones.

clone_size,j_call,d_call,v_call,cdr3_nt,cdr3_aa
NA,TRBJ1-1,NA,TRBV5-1,TGCGCCAGCAGCTTGGAACTGCTGAACACTGAAGCTTTCTTT,CASSLELLNTEAFF
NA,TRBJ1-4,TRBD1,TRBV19,TGTGCCAGTAGTAAACTCGGACAGGTCTCTAATGAAAAACTGTTTTTT,CASSKLGQVSNEKLFF
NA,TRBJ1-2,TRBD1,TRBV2,TGTGCCAGCAGCCGCGGGGACAGGGGCGACACCTTC,CASSRGDRGDTF
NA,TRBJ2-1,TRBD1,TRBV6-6,TGTGCCAGCAGTTCACAGGGGTGGGAGCAGTTCTTC,CASSSQGWEQFF
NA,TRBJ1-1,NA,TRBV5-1,TGCGCCAGCAGTTTCCTGGCGGGGGTGAACACTGAAGCTTTCTTT,CASSFLAGVNTEAFF
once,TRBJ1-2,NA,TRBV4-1,TGCGCCAGCAGCCAAAACCCCAGGGAAAACTATGGCTACACCTTC,CASSQNPRENYGYTF
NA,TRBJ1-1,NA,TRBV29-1,TGCAGCGCCACCAGATTGGACAGGAACACTGAAGCTTTCTTT,CSATRLDRNTEAFF
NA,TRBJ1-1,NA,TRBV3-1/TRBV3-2,TGTGCCAGCAGCCCCCTGGACCCCCGGGAGGCTTTCTTT,CASSPLDPREAFF
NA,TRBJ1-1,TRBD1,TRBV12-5,TGTGCTAGTGGCCCTAGGGGGACAGGGATTTTTTTGGCTGAAGCTTTCTTT,CASGPRGTGIFLAEAFF
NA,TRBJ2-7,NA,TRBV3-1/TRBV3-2,TGTGCCAGCAGCTTTTTGGCGGATTCCTACGAGCAGTACTTC,CASSFLADSYEQYF
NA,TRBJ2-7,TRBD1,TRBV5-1,TGCGCCAGCAAAGGACAGGGTGCGTACGAGCAGTACTTC,CASKGQGAYEQYF
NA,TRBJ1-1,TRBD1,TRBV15,TGTGCCACCAGCGGGACAGGGTGGAAGAACGCTGAAGCTTTCTTT,CATSGTGWKNAEAFF
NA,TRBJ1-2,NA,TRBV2,TGTGCCAGCAGCACTACACAGGGAGTGGGTGGCTACACCTTC,CASSTTQGVGGYTF
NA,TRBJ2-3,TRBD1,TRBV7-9,TGTGCCAGCAGCTTAGGGACAGGGGACACAGATACGCAGTATTTT,CASSLGTGDTDTQYF
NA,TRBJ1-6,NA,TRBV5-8,TGTGCCAGCAGCCCGACCGCGGGGCGTAATTCACCCCTCCACTTT,CASSPTAGRNSPLHF
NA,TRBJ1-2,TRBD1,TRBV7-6,TGTGCCAGCAGCCCTGACAGGGGTAACTATGGCTACACCTTC,CASSPDRGNYGYTF
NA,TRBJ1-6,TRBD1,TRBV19,TGTGCCAGTAGGACAGGGTTAAATTCACCCCTCCACTTT,CASRTGLNSPLHF
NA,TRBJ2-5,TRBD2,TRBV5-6,TGTGCCAGCAGCTTACTAAGGCGGGGGACTCAAGAGACCCAGTACTTC,CASSLLRRGTQETQYF
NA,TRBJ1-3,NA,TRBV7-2,TGTGCCAGCAGCTTGGGAGCATATGGAAACACCATATATTTT,CASSLGAYGNTIYF
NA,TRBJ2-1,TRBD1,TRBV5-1,TGCGCCAGCAGCTTGGAGGGACAGCCCTCCTACAATGAGCAGTTCTTC,CASSLEGQPSYNEQFF
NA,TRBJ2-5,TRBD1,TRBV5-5,TGTGCCAGCAGCTTTTTAACAGGGGCCGGAGAGACCCAGTACTTC,CASSFLTGAGETQYF
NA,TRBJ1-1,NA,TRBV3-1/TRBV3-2,TGTGCCAGCAGCCAAGCGGGGAAGACTGAAGCTTTCTTT,CASSQAGKTEAFF
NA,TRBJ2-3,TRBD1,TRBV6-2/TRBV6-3,TGTGCCAGCAGTGACGCCGGGACAGGGGCTAGAACAGATACGCAGTATTTT,CASSDAGTGARTDTQYF
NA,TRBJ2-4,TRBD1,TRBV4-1,TGCGCCAGCAGCCAGCAACCATCGGACAGGGTGGAATCAGTAGCCAAAAACATTCAGTACTTC,CASSQQPSDRVESVAKNIQYF
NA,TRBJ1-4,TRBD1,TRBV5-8,TGTGCCAGCAGCCCTGGGACAGCGCTTCTCGAAAAACTGTTTTTT,CASSPGTALLEKLFF